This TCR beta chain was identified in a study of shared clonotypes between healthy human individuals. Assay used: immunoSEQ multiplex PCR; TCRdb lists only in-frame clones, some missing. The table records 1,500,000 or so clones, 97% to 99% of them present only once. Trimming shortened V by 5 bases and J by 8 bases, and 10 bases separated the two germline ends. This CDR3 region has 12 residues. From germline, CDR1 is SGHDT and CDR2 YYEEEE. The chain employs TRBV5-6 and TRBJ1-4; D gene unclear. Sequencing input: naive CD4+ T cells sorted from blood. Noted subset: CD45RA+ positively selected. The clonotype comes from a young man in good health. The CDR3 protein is CASSQLREKLFF. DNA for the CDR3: TGTGCCAGCAGTCAACTCCGGGAAAAACTGTTTTTT.